The 15 T cell receptor beta chains reported below all come from one sample, sequenced in a study of response to subunit inactivated influenza vaccine. TCRdb redid the calling of the RT-PCR reads with MiXCR, one entry per CDR3 protein. The sample contains over 400,000 distinct CDR3 sequences, 11% of which appear only once. Here the sequenced sample was PBMCs from blood, taken more than 35 days after vaccination. All receptors come from a man in his fifties or sixties who received an inactivated influenza vaccine.

This clonotype was found a few times. The chain uses TRBV5-1 and TRBJ1-6, with D possibly being TRBD1 (5 bases). This CDR3 spans 16 amino acids. V lost 3 bases, J lost 5 bases, and 15 bases lay in between. Germline V gives CDR1 SGHRS, CDR2 YFSETQ. CDR3 DNA sequence: TGCGCCAGCAGCTGGAGGAAGTGGGGGGATAATTCACCCCTCCACTTT. The encoded protein is CASSWRKWGDNSPLHF.

In DNA form, the CDR3 reads TGTGCCAGCAGCTTCTGGACAGGGGGCAACTATGGCTACACCTTC. Protein product: CASSFWTGGNYGYTF. The chain recombines TRBV7-2 with TRBJ1-2; 11 bases fit TRBD1. Germline V gene sequence: CDR1 SGHTA, CDR2 FQGNSA. The CDR3 length is 15 residues. Trimming cost V 3 bases and J 2 bases; bases outside gene matches: 2.

J is TRBJ2-1 and V is TRBV11-1, with 12 bases matching TRBD2. The V gene's germline CDR1 is SGHAT and CDR2 FQDESV (reference sequence). CDR3 length: 14 amino acids. Trimming removed 5 bases from V and 9 bases from J; junction bases left unmatched: 5. As DNA, the CDR3 is TGTGCCAGCAGCCGGACTAGCGGGACCAGTGAGCAGTTCTTC. Its translation: CASSRTSGTSEQFF.

This clonotype was seen a few times. The gene calls are TRBV28 and TRBJ2-3; TRBD1 aligns across 9 bases. The junction had 9 bases not matched to a gene; V was cut back by 2 bases and J by 3 bases. This CDR3 region has 17 residues. Germline CDR1 is MDHEN and CDR2 is SYDVKM. The CDR3 region is CASSLAVGQGSTDTQYF. DNA of the CDR3: TGTGCCAGCAGTTTAGCTGTAGGACAGGGGAGTACAGATACGCAGTATTTT.

The table lists this clonotype with a few counts. This chain joins TRBV10-3 and TRBJ1-1; tentatively, D is TRBD1 (5 bases). The CDR3 is 12 amino acids. V lost 8 bases, J lost 1 base, and 8 bases lay in between. Germline assignment: CDR1 ENHRY and CDR2 SYGVKD. The CDR3 DNA sequence: TGTGCCATCGGGGACGGGAACACTGAAGCTTTCTTT. It is translated as CAIGDGNTEAFF.

This clonotype was counted only a few times. The J gene is TRBJ2-7, the V gene TRBV20-1; the match to TRBD1 covers 8 bases. Germline V lookup: CDR1 DFQATT, CDR2 SNEGSKA (reference sequence). This CDR3 has 12 amino acids. V was pared by 4 bases and J by 1 base, with 0 bases of the junction left unmatched. CDR3 in amino acids: CSANRGSYEQYF. The CDR3 bases are TGCAGTGCTAACAGGGGGTCCTACGAGCAGTACTTC.

The V call is TRBV5-1, the J call TRBJ1-6; 7 bases are shared with TRBD1. J was trimmed by 6 bases and V by 0 bases; bases with no gene match: 12. CDR1 and CDR2 from the germline V gene are SGHRS and YFSETQ. The CDR3 covers 18 residues. The CDR3 nucleotides read TGCGCCAGCAGCTTGGGGATAGGGGGCTGGACGGGTAATTCACCCCTCCACTTT. Its protein product is CASSLGIGGWTGNSPLHF.

This clonotype was picked up many times. J is TRBJ2-1 and V is TRBV7-9; D unresolved. The germline V gene encodes CDR1 SEHNR and CDR2 FQNEAQ (reference sequence). This CDR3 region has 12 residues. Deletions cut 5 bases from V and 7 bases from J, with 9 bases between. The CDR3 loop is CASSPTLNEQFF. The CDR3 nucleotides are TGTGCCAGCAGCCCCACTTTAAATGAGCAGTTCTTC.

This clonotype was observed a few times. The V gene is TRBV4-2, the J gene TRBJ2-7; D call uncertain. The CDR3 sequence is 15 residues long. Looked up from germline, CDR1 is LGHNA and CDR2 is YNFKEQ. Trimming left V 1 base short and J 0 bases short, with 10 bases between. CDR3 DNA: TGTGCCAGCAGCCAAGCACACGAGAGCTCCTACGAGCAGTACTTC. The encoded protein is CASSQAHESSYEQYF.

The chain couples TRBV2 to TRBJ2-1; the match to TRBD2 covers 8 bases. Per germline, CDR1 SNHLY and CDR2 FYNNEI. V gave up 8 bases and J gave up 7 bases; unmatched junction bases: 4. There are 12 residues in the CDR3. CDR3 region: CASPGGRNEQFF. The CDR3, as DNA: TGTGCCAGCCCTGGCGGGAGGAATGAGCAGTTCTTC.

The DNA of the CDR3 is TGCGCCAGCAGCTTGCAGGCCACCCGGAATTCACCCCTCCACTTT. Translating it yields CASSLQATRNSPLHF. The genes are TRBV5-1 and TRBJ1-6; D call uncertain. CDR3 size: 15 residues. V shed 1 base and J shed 7 bases, with 12 bases lying between them. Germline V gives CDR1 SGHRS, CDR2 YFSETQ.

This clonotype came up many times. V is TRBV15 and J is TRBJ2-3; weak D call: TRBD1 (5 bases). The CDR3 spans 14 residues. Between the trimmed V and J ends, which lost 4 bases and 3 bases, there was a span of 11 bases. Per germline, CDR1 LNHNV and CDR2 YYDKDF (reference sequence). The CDR3 reads CATSMVGDTDTQYF. As DNA, the CDR3 is TGTGCCACCAGCATGGTAGGGGATACAGATACGCAGTATTTT. The whole variable domain, filled in from reference TRBV15 and TRBJ2-3, reads DAMVIQNPRYQVTQFGKPVTLSCSQTLNHNVMYWYQQKSSQAPKLLFHYYDKDFNNEADTPDNFQSRRPNTSFCFLDIRSPGLGDTAMYLCATSMVGDTDTQYFGPGTRLTVL.

This clonotype was detected only a few times. V usage is TRBV7-6 and J usage is TRBJ2-7; either TRBD1 or TRBD2 may supply D (5 bases each). The CDR3 runs 18 residues. Looked up from germline, CDR1 is SGHVS and CDR2 is FNYEAQ. V lost 3 bases and J lost 5, with 26 bases in between. The chain's CDR3 is CASSLVAREPGIINEQYF. The CDR3 region has the DNA TGTGCCAGCAGCTTGGTGGCCAGGGAGCCGGGAATAATTAACGAGCAGTACTTC.

The J gene is TRBJ2-3, the V gene TRBV20-1; a possible D gene is TRBD1 (5 bases). The CDR3 is made up of 14 amino acids. V was pared by 1 base and J by 6 bases, with 14 bases between. CDR1 and CDR2 (germline): DFQATT, SNEGSKA (reference sequence). The CDR3 coding sequence is TGCAGTGCTAGAGGCACCCTCAGGGCGGATACGCAGTATTTT. Translating it yields CSARGTLRADTQYF.

This clonotype was counted at least ten times. This sequence joins TRBV3-1 and TRBJ2-1; 10 nucleotides match TRBD2. The junction had 7 bases not matched to a gene; V was cut back by 4 bases and J by 4 bases. Germline V gives CDR1 LGHDT, CDR2 YNNKEL (reference sequence). The CDR3 runs to 16 residues. CDR3: CASSLNPGLAYNEQFF. CDR3 DNA sequence: TGTGCCAGCAGCCTAAACCCGGGACTAGCGTACAATGAGCAGTTCTTC.